This T cell receptor (beta chain) was captured in a study of immune evolution from preneoplasia to lung adenocarcinoma. Resections took place in Japan or China from the mid-2010s to the late 2010s. V gave up 0 bases and J gave up 7 bases, with 12 bases separating them. This CDR3 is 13 amino acids long. Germline CDR1 GTSNPN, CDR2 SVGIG (reference sequence). Assay: immunoSEQ multiplex PCR; the TCRdb copy retains only in-frame clones and omits some. The table shows 4,900 or so clones, with roughly four fifths occurring only once. Sample: FFPE minimally invasive lung adenocarcinoma tissue. This chain links TRBV30 with TRBJ1-2; no reliable D call. This TCR came from a person between 50 and 69 years old with lung adenocarcinoma. The CDR3 nucleotides are TGTGCCTGGAGTGTCGACATTTCGGCTGGCTACACCTTC. This translates into CAWSVDISAGYTF.